This T cell receptor beta chain emerged from a study of blood T cell repertoires in COVID-19. Study summary: From the United States, Italy and Spain came samples of acute and convalescent COVID-19. The cDNA or gDNA used as material had been derived from T cells, B-cell-depleted T cells, or PBMCs.

TCRdb keeps only in-frame clones here, not all; method: immunoSEQ multiplex PCR. Of tens of thousands of clones in the sample, roughly 90% were seen once. The germline V gene encodes CDR1 SGHVS and CDR2 FNYEAQ. V was cut by 3 bases and J by 5 bases, with 7 bases left in between. This CDR3 spans 12 amino acids. This rearrangement joins TRBV7-6 to TRBJ2-5, with a weak D call TRBD2 (5 bases). This receptor was identified in a man aged 45-60 years with COVID-19, enrolled during active disease. Sequenced: peripheral blood. Written as DNA, the CDR3 is TGTGCCAGCAGCTTGTGGAGGGAGACCCAGTACTTC. Protein product: CASSLWRETQYF.